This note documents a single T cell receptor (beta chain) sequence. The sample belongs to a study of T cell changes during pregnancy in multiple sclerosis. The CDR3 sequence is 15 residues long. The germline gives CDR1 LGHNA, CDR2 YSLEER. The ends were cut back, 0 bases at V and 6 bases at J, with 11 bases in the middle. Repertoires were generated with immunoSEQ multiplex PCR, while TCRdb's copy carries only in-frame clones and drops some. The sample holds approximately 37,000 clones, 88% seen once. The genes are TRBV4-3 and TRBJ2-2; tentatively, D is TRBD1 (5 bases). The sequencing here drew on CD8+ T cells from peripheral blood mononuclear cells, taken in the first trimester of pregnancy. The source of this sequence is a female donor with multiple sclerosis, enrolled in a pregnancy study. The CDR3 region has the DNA TGCGCCAGCAGCCAAGACGGCAGGGTGGCCGGGGAGCTGTTTTTT. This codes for CASSQDGRVAGELFF.